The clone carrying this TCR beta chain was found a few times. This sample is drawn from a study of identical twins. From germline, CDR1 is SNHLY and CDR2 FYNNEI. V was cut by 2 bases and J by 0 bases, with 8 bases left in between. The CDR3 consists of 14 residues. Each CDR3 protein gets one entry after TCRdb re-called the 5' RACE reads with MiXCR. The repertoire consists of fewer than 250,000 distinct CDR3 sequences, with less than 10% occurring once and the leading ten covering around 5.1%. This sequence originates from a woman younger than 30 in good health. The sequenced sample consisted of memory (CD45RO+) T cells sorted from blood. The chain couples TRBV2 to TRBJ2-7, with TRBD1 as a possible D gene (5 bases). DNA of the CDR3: TGTGCCAGCAGTGAACAGGGCAACTCCTACGAGCAGTACTTC. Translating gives CASSEQGNSYEQYF.